A single sample gave rise to the 15 T cell receptor beta chains below, sequenced in a study of blood T cells in healthy people across ages. Alongside a J-beta primer mix, a sample-barcoded 5' primer served in a second PCR lasting about 7 to 12 cycles. TCRdb re-called the 5' RACE reads with MiXCR, one entry per CDR3 protein. Of roughly 800,000 distinct CDR3 sequences listed, just under 25% were seen once; the top ten hold 9.4%. This sample was shared with a second study, whose subject was T cells of mothers and their children.

The sample taken for sequencing was blood. These receptors came from a boy aged 5-17 years in good health.

This sequence joins TRBV12-5 and TRBJ2-4; D unclear. Germline V gene data show CDR1 as LGHNT and CDR2 as FRNRAP. Trimming pared 6 bases from V and 8 bases from J, leaving 11 bases between. CDR3 length equals 12 residues. The CDR3: CASGLRSDIQYF. The CDR3 DNA sequence: TGTGCTAGTGGACTCAGGTCTGACATTCAGTACTTC.

The rearrangement links TRBV11-2 to TRBJ2-5; 7 positions match TRBD1. The CDR3 loop spans 18 amino acids. Germline V lookup: CDR1 SGHAT, CDR2 FQNNGV. The junction had 22 bases not matched to a gene; V was cut back by 5 bases and J by 7 bases. CDR3: CASSDRQGQFERAVTQYF. CDR3 sequence (DNA): TGTGCCAGCAGCGACCGACAGGGACAATTTGAGCGTGCGGTGACCCAGTACTTC.

The chain recombines TRBV5-5 with TRBJ2-2; D unclear. The ends were cut back, 6 bases at V and 0 bases at J, with 15 bases in the middle. CDR3 size: 16 residues. CDR1 and CDR2 from the germline V gene are SGHKS and YYEKEE (reference sequence). CDR3 region: CASTSTWASNTGELFF. CDR3 bases: TGTGCCAGCACCTCCACGTGGGCTTCGAACACCGGGGAGCTGTTTTTT.

V gene TRBV27 combines with J gene TRBJ2-7; no reliable D call. The ends were cut back, 2 bases at V and 0 bases at J, with 8 bases in the middle. CDR1 and CDR2 (germline): MNHEY, SMNVEV (reference sequence). This CDR3 has 14 residues. The CDR3 loop is CASSLQVNSYEQYF. CDR3 coding DNA: TGTGCCAGCAGTTTACAGGTAAACTCCTACGAGCAGTACTTC.

Only a few counts were recorded for this clonotype. This sequence joins TRBV7-2 and TRBJ2-1; D may be TRBD1 (5 bases). CDR3 size: 16 residues. Trimming took off 1 base at V and 7 bases at J, with 17 bases between the two ends. Germline values: CDR1 SGHTA, CDR2 FQGNSA. CDR3 residues: CASSLVPGQVRNEQFF. The CDR3, as DNA: TGTGCCAGCAGCTTAGTTCCAGGGCAAGTCCGGAATGAGCAGTTCTTC.

The V and J genes are TRBV7-3 and TRBJ2-5, with D uncertain. This CDR3 region has 13 residues. The V end lost 5 bases, the J end lost 5 bases, and 12 bases lay between the germline ends. Germline V gene sequence: CDR1 SGHTA, CDR2 FQGTGA. The CDR3 DNA reads TGTGCCAGCAGCCCCGAAAGGGCCGAGACCCAGTACTTC. Protein: CASSPERAETQYF.

A few counts support this clonotype. The genes are TRBV5-6 and TRBJ1-6; D is unresolved. CDR1 is SGHDT and CDR2 is YYEEEE in the germline V gene. Trimming cost V 4 bases and J 0 bases, with 17 bases left between them. The CDR3 loop spans 18 amino acids. CDR3 loop: CASSGLDRMSSYNSPLHF. Here the CDR3 DNA reads TGTGCCAGCAGCGGACTCGACCGAATGAGCTCCTATAATTCACCCCTCCACTTT.

This chain joins TRBV12-3 or TRBV12-4 and TRBJ2-3, with a possible D match to TRBD1 (6 bases). Trimming removed 5 bases at V and 2 bases at J, with 14 bases between. The CDR3 totals 15 residues. CDR3 in amino acids: CASSLRTEITDTQYF. CDR3 in DNA: TGTGCCAGCAGTCTTAGGACAGAAATCACAGATACGCAGTATTTT.

The chain has TRBV2 and TRBJ1-4; TRBD1 is a possible D gene (5 bases). The V gene lost 11 bases and the J gene lost 8 bases, with 12 bases spanning the gap. The CDR3 loop spans 11 amino acids. From germline, CDR1 is SNHLY and CDR2 FYNNEI. The CDR3 bases are TGTGCCTTAACCCGGGGGGAAAAACTGTTTTTT. It yields the protein CALTRGEKLFF.

The CDR3 protein is CASSRPDRGRNSPLHF. The CDR3 DNA follows: TGTGCCAGCAGCCGACCGGACAGGGGAAGAAATTCACCCCTCCACTTT. The chain employs TRBV6-2 or TRBV6-3 and TRBJ1-6, with 9 bases identical to TRBD1. Germline V CDR1 and CDR2: MNHEY, SVGEGT. The trim removed 6 bases at V and 7 bases at J, leaving 10 bases unmatched. There are 16 residues in the CDR3.

The chain is built from TRBV15 and TRBJ2-2; D assignment may be TRBD1 or TRBD2 (5 bases each). V was shortened by 0 bases and J by 0 bases, with 8 bases between the two germline ends. The CDR3 is 16 residues long. Germline assignment: CDR1 LNHNV and CDR2 YYDKDF (reference sequence). The CDR3 is CATSRERGANTGELFF. CDR3 sequence (DNA): TGTGCCACCAGCAGAGAGCGAGGGGCGAACACCGGGGAGCTGTTTTTT.

In its sample, this clonotype was seen a few times. The chain employs TRBV25-1 and TRBJ2-7, with a weak D call TRBD1 (7 bases). The V end lost 1 base, the J end lost 1 base, and 14 bases lay between the germline ends. The CDR3 has 16 amino acids. In germline, CDR1 is MGHDK, CDR2 SYGVNS. Here the CDR3 reads CASSESPGGISYEQYF. The CDR3 DNA reads as TGTGCCAGCAGTGAATCACCAGGGGGGATATCCTACGAGCAGTACTTC.

In its sample, this clonotype was seen a few times. The rearrangement joins TRBV7-6 to TRBJ2-2; 9 bases line up with TRBD2. Germline CDR1 is SGHVS and CDR2 is FNYEAQ. Trimming cost V 4 bases and J 5 bases; bases outside gene matches: 11. This CDR3 has 17 residues. CDR3 protein: CASSSVQLAGLTGELFF. The CDR3 bases are TGTGCCAGCAGCTCCGTACAACTAGCGGGTCTTACCGGGGAGCTGTTTTTT.

The chain employs TRBV12-3 or TRBV12-4 and TRBJ1-5, with D possibly TRBD1 on 5 matching bases. CDR3 length: 13 residues. V gave up 5 bases and J gave up 6 bases, with 11 bases separating them. CDR3 amino acids: CASSQGDAQPQHF. Written as DNA, the CDR3 is TGTGCCAGCAGTCAAGGGGACGCTCAGCCCCAGCATTTT.

The rearrangement links TRBV29-1 to TRBJ2-5, with D unclear. The CDR3 sequence is 10 residues long. Germline loops: CDR1 SQVTM, CDR2 ANQGSEA. Between the trimmed V and J ends, which lost 5 bases and 4 bases, there was a span of 5 bases. CDR3 region: CSVILETQYF. In DNA, the CDR3 is TGCAGCGTTATATTAGAGACCCAGTACTTC.